A selection of T cell receptor beta chains follows, all from one sample in a study of blood T cell repertoires in COVID-19. Here immunoSEQ multiplex PCR was the method, and the copy in TCRdb shows in-frame clones only, minus some. The table records around 160,000 clones, around 90% of them present only once. Sequencing used PBMCs or T cells enriched from blood (not recorded which). All receptors come from a woman aged 40-49 years who had been exposed to COVID-19. Each CDR3 is given without its conserved first and last residue. Fields, in order: J gene, V gene, CDR3 protein.

TRBJ1-4	TRBV4-3	ASSQDAGRSNEKLF
TRBJ2-1	TRBV7-2	ASQRGVGRAGYNEQF
TRBJ1-2	TRBV7-8	ASSLVISGGYT
TRBJ2-2	TRBV11-2	ASSLILRGTGELF
TRBJ1-1	TRBV7-9	ASSLALDRGPDTEAF
TRBJ2-5	TRBV14	ASSLFGRGVETQY
TRBJ1-1	TRBV6-5	ASSYLVVPQADGAF
TRBJ1-2	TRBV19	ASIGGGRGYT
TRBJ2-5	TRBV7-9	ASSLTGGETQY
TRBJ2-7	TRBV13	ASSLVGAGGPAYEQY
TRBJ1-1	TRBV7-9	ASSSPVQNTEAF
TRBJ2-3	TRBV18	ASPWTRSKTSTDTQY